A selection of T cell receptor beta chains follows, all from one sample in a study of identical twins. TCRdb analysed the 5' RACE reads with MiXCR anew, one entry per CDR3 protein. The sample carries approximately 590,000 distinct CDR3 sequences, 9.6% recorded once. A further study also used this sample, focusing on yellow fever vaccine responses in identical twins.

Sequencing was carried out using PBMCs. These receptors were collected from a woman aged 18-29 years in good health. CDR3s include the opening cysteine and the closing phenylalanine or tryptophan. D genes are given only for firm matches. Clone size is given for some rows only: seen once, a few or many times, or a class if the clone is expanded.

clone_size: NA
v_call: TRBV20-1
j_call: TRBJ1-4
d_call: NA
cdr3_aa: CSARQGFGEKLFF
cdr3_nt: TGCAGTGCTAGACAGGGTTTCGGGGAAAAACTGTTTTTT

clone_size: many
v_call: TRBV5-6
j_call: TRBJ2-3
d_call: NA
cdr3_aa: CASSQKFVADTQYF
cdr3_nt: TGTGCCAGCAGCCAAAAGTTTGTAGCTGATACGCAGTATTTT

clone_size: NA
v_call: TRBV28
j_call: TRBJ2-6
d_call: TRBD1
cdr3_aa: CASSLGVQGETGANVLTF
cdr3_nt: TGTGCCAGCAGTTTAGGGGTCCAGGGGGAAACTGGGGCCAACGTCCTGACTTTC

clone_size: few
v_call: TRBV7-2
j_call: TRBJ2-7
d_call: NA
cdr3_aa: CASSLVFGSSYEQYF
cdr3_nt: TGTGCCAGCAGCTTAGTCTTCGGGAGCTCCTACGAGCAGTACTTC

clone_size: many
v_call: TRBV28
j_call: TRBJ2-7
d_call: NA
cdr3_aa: CASSPNRGGVEQYF
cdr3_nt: TGTGCCAGCAGTCCCAACAGGGGGGGAGTCGAGCAGTACTTC

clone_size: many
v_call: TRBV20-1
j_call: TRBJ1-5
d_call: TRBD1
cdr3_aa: CSAPPTGTGQPQHF
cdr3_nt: TGCAGTGCCCCCCCGACAGGGACGGGTCAGCCCCAGCATTTT

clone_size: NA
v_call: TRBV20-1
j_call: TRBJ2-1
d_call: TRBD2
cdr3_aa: CSALARGGQNEQFF
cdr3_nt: TGCAGTGCTTTAGCACGGGGGGGCCAAAATGAGCAGTTCTTC

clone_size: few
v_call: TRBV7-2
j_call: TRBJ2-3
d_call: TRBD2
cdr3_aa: CASSPLAEDTQYF
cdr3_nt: TGTGCCAGCAGCCCTCTAGCGGAAGATACGCAGTATTTT

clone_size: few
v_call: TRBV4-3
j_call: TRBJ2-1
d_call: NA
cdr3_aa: CASSQAGRGYNEQFF
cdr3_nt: TGCGCCAGCAGCCAAGCCGGGAGAGGCTACAATGAGCAGTTCTTC

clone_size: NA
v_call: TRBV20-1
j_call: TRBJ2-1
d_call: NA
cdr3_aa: CSARGINYNEQFF
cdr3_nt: TGCAGTGCTAGAGGAATAAACTACAATGAGCAGTTCTTC

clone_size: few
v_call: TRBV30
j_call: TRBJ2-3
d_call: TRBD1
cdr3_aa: CAWSGGQTDTQYF
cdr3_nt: TGTGCCTGGAGTGGGGGACAGACAGATACGCAGTATTTT